This passage covers 6 T cell receptor beta chains from one sample sequenced in a study of cytomegalovirus exposure and HLA in healthy donors. The study ran its PCR with 60 Vbeta and 13 Jbeta primers. TCRdb keeps only in-frame clones here, not all; method: immunoSEQ multiplex PCR. The table lists roughly 140,000 clones, over 60% of them singletons, with 2% to 2.5% in the top ten. The sample was PBMCs. The receptors come from a man aged 35 to 55 in good health and CMV-seronegative.

The V gene is TRBV7-9, the J gene TRBJ1-1; TRBD1 aligns across 10 bases. Trimming removed 0 bases from V and 0 bases from J; junction bases left unmatched: 7. Germline CDR1 is SEHNR and CDR2 is FQNEAQ (reference sequence). CDR3 length: 18 amino acids. CDR3: CASSLAIPGQGLNTEAFF. CDR3 coding DNA: TGTGCCAGCAGCTTAGCTATCCCGGGACAGGGGTTGAACACTGAAGCTTTCTTT.

The chain carries TRBV27 and TRBJ2-1, with 7 bases that match TRBD2. The J segment lost 9 bases and the V segment lost 3 bases, leaving 8 bases of the junction unmatched. Germline V gene sequence: CDR1 MNHEY, CDR2 SMNVEV (reference sequence). This CDR3 spans 14 amino acids. The CDR3 nucleotides read TGTGCCAGCAGTTTGGGAGGGAGGGCGAGTGAGCAGTTCTTC. Its translation: CASSLGGRASEQFF.

The chain carries TRBV4-1 and TRBJ1-1; D is undetermined. There are 14 residues in the CDR3. Trimming took 1 base from V and 6 from J, leaving 12 bases between them. CDR1 is MGHRA and CDR2 is YSYEKL in the germline V gene. CDR3: CASSQGGFSAEAFF. CDR3 coding DNA: TGCGCCAGCAGCCAAGGGGGATTTAGCGCTGAAGCTTTCTTT.

The CDR3 region is CASSIAGDSWNEQFF. CDR3 coding DNA: TGTGCCAGTAGTATAGCCGGGGATTCGTGGAATGAGCAGTTCTTC. This chain joins TRBV19 and TRBJ2-1, with a weak D call TRBD2 (5 bases). Looked up from germline, CDR1 is LNHDA and CDR2 is SQIVND (reference sequence). The V end lost 1 base, the J end lost 7 bases, and 14 bases lay between the germline ends. CDR3 length: 15 amino acids.

This clone was detected a few times. The V and J genes are TRBV7-6 and TRBJ2-7; D perhaps matches TRBD2 (7 bases). Trimming removed 5 bases at V and 0 bases at J, with 14 bases between. The germline V gene encodes CDR1 SGHVS and CDR2 FNYEAQ. The CDR3 spans 15 residues. The CDR3 sequence is CASSRGGLDSYEQYF. DNA of the CDR3: TGTGCCAGCAGCCGCGGGGGCCTAGACTCCTACGAGCAGTACTTC.

This clone was seen only a few times. This rearrangement joins TRBV30 to TRBJ1-1; D is unresolved. The CDR3 is 13 residues long. V was clipped by 0 bases and J by 6 bases, with 11 bases between them. Germline V gene sequence: CDR1 GTSNPN, CDR2 SVGIG (reference sequence). CDR3 in DNA: TGTGCCTGGAGTGTATACGGAGGCCCTGAAGCTTTCTTT. Its protein is CAWSVYGGPEAFF.